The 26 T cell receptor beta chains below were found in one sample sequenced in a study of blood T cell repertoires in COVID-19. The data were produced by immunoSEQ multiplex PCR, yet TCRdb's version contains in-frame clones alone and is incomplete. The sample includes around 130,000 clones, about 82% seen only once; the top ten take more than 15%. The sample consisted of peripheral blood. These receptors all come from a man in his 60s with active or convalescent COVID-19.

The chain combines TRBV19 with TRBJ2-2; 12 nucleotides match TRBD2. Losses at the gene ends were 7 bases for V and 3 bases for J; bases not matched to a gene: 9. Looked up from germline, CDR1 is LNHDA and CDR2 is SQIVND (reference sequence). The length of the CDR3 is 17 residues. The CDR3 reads CASNPRASGRDTGELFF. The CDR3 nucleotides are TGTGCCAGTAATCCTCGGGCTAGCGGGAGGGACACCGGGGAGCTGTTTTTT.

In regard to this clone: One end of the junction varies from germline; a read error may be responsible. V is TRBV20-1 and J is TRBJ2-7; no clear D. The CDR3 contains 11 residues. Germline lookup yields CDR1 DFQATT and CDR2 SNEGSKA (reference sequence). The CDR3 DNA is TGCAGTGCCAGAGGAGCGTACGAGCAGTACTTC. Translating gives CSARGAYEQYF.

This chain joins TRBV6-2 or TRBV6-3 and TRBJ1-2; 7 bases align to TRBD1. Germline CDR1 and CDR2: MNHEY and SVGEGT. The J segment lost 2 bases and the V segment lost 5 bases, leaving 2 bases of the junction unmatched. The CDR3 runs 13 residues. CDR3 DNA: TGTGCCAGCAGTCGACAGGGCAACTATGGCTACACCTTC. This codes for CASSRQGNYGYTF.

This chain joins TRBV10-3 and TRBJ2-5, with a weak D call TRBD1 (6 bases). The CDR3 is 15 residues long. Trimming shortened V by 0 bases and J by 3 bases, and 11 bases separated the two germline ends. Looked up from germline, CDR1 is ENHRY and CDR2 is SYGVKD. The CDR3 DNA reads TGTGCCATCAGTGAGTCTGCCAGGGGAAAAGAGACCCAGTACTTC. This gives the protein CAISESARGKETQYF.

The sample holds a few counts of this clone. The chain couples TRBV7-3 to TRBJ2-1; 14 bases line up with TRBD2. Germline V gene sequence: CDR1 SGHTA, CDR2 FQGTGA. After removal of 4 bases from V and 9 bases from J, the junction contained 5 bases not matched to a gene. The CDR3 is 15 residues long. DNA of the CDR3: TGTGCCAGCAGCTCCGCCGGACTAGCGGGAGGTGAGCAGTTCTTC. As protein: CASSSAGLAGGEQFF. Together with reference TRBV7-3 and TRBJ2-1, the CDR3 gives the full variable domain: GAGVSQTPSNKVTEKGKYVELRCDPISGHTALYWYRQSLGQGPEFLIYFQGTGAADDSGLPNDRFFAVRPEGSVSTLKIQRTERGDSAVYLCASSSAGLAGGEQFFGPGTRLTVL.

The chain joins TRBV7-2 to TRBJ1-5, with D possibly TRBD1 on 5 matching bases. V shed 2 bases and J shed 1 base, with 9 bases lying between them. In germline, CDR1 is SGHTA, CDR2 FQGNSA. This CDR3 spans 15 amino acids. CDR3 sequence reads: CASSLQGTSNQPQHF. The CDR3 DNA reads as TGTGCCAGCAGCTTACAGGGTACCAGCAATCAGCCCCAGCATTTT. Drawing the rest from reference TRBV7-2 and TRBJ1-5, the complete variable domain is GAGVSQSPSNKVTEKGKDVELRCDPISGHTALYWYRQSLGQGLEFLIYFQGNSAPDKSGLPSDRFSAERTGGSVSTLTIQRTQQEDSAVYLCASSLQGTSNQPQHFGDGTRLSIL.

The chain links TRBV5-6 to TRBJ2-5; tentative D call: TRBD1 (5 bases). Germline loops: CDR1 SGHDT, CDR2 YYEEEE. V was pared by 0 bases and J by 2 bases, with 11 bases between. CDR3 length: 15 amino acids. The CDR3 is CASSLESGWQETQYF. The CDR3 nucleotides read TGTGCCAGCAGCTTGGAGTCAGGGTGGCAAGAGACCCAGTACTTC.

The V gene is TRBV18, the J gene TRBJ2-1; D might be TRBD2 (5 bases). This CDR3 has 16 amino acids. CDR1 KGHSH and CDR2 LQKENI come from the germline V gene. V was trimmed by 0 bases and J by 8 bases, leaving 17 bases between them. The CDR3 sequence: CASSPPLGKPRDEQFF. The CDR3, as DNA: TGTGCCAGCTCACCACCGCTAGGGAAACCGAGGGATGAGCAGTTCTTC.

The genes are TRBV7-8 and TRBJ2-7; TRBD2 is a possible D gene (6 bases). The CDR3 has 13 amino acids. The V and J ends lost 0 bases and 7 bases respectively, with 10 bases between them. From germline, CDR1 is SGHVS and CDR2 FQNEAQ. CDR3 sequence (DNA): TGTGCCAGCAGCTTAGCGGGACTCCCTGAGCAGTACTTC. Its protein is CASSLAGLPEQYF. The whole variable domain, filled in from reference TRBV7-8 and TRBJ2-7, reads GAGVSQSPRYKVAKRGQDVALRCDPISGHVSLFWYQQALGQGPEFLTYFQNEAQLDKSGLPSDRFFAERPEGSVSTLKIQRTQQEDSAVYLCASSLAGLPEQYFGPGTRLTVT.

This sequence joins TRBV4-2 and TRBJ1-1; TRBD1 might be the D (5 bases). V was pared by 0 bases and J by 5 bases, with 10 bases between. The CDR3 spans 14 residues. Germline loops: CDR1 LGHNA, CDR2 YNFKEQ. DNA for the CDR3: TGTGCCAGCAGCCAAGAAGGGCGGGGGACTGAAGCTTTCTTT. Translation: CASSQEGRGTEAFF.

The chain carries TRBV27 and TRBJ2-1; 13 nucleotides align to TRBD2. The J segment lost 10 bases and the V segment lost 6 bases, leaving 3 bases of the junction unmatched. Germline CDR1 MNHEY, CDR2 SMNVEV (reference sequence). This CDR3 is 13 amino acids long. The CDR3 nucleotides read TGTGCCAGCAGAACTAGCGGGAGGGAGGAGCAGTTCTTC. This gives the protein CASRTSGREEQFF.

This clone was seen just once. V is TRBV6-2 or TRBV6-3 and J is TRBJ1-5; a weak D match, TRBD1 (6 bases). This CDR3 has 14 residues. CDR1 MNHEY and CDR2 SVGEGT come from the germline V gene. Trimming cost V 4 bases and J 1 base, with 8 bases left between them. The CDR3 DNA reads TGTGCCAGCAGTTGGACAGCCAGCAATCAGCCCCAGCATTTT. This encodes CASSWTASNQPQHF.

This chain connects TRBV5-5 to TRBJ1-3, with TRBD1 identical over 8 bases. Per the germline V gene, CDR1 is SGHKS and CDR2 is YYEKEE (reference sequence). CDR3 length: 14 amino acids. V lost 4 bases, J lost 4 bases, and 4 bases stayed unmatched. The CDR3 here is CASSRTGQGNTIYF. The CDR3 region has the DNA TGTGCCAGCAGCCGGACAGGGCAAGGAAACACCATATATTTT.

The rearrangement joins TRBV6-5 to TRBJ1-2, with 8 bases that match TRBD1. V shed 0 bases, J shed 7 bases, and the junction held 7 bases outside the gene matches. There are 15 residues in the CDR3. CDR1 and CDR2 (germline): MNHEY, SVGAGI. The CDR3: CASSYSTGAQGGYTF. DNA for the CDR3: TGTGCCAGCAGTTACTCGACAGGGGCGCAGGGTGGCTACACCTTC.

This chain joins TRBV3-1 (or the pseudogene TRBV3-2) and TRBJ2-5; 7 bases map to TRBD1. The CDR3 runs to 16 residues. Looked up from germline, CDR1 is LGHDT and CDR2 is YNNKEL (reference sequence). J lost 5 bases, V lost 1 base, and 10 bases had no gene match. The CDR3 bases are TGTGCCAGCAGCCAAGCCTCTTTTACAGGGGTTGAGACCCAGTACTTC. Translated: CASSQASFTGVETQYF.

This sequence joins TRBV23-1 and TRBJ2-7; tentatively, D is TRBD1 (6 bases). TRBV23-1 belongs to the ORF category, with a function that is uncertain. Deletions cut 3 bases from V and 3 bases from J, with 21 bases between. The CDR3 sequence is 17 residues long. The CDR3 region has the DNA TGCGCCAGCAGTCACCACCGAGGAGAGAGGACAGACTACGAGCAGTACTTC. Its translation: CASSHHRGERTDYEQYF.

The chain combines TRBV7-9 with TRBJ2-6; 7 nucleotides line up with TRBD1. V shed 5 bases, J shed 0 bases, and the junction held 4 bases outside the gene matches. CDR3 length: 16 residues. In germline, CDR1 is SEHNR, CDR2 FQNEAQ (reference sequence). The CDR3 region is CASSQWDSSGANVLTF. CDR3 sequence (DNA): TGTGCCAGCAGCCAATGGGACAGCTCTGGGGCCAACGTCCTGACTTTC.

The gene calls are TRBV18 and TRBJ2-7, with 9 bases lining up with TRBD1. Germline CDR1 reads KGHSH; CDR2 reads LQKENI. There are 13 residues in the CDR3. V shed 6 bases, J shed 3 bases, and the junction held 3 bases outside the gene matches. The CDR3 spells CASSTGGNYEQYF. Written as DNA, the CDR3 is TGTGCCAGCTCGACAGGGGGGAACTACGAGCAGTACTTC. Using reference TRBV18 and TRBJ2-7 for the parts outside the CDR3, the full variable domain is NAGVMQNPRHLVRRRGQEARLRCSPMKGHSHVYWYRQLPEEGLKFMVYLQKENIIDESGMPKERFSAEFPKEGPSILRIQQVVRGDSAAYFCASSTGGNYEQYFGPGTRLTVT.

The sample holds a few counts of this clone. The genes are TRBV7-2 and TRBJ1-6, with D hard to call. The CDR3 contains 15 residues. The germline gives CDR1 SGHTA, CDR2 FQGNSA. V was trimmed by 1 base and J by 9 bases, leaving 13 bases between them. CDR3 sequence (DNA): TGTGCCAGCAGCTTAGTTCGCTCAGACTCTTCACCCCTCCACTTT. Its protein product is CASSLVRSDSSPLHF. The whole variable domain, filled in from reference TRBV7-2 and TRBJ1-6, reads GAGVSQSPSNKVTEKGKDVELRCDPISGHTALYWYRQSLGQGLEFLIYFQGNSAPDKSGLPSDRFSAERTGGSVSTLTIQRTQQEDSAVYLCASSLVRSDSSPLHFGNGTRLTVT.

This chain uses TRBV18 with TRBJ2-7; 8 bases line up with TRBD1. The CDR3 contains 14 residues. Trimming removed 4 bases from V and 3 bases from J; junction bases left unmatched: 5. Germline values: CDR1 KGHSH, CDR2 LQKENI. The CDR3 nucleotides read TGTGCCAGCTCACTTCAAACAGGGGGCTACGAGCAGTACTTC. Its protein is CASSLQTGGYEQYF. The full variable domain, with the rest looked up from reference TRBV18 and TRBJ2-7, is NAGVMQNPRHLVRRRGQEARLRCSPMKGHSHVYWYRQLPEEGLKFMVYLQKENIIDESGMPKERFSAEFPKEGPSILRIQQVVRGDSAAYFCASSLQTGGYEQYFGPGTRLTVT.

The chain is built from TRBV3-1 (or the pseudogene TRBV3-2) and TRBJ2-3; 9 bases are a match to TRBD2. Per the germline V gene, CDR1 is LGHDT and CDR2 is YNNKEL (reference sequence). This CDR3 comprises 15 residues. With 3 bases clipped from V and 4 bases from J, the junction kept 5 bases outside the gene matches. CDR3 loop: CASSQGGRGPDTQYF. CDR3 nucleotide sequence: TGTGCCAGCAGCCAGGGCGGGAGGGGCCCAGATACGCAGTATTTT.

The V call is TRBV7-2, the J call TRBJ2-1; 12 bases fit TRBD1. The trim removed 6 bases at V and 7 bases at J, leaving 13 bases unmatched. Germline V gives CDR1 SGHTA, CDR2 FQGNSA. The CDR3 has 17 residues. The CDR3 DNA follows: TGTGCCAGCAGGGGCTTGTCCGGGGACAGGGGGCGAAATGAGCAGTTCTTC. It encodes CASRGLSGDRGRNEQFF.

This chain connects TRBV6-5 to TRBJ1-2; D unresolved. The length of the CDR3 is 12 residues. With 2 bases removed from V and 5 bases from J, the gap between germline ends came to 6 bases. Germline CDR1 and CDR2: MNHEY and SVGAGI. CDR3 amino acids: CASSYGEYGYTF. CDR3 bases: TGTGCCAGCAGTTACGGAGAATATGGCTACACCTTC.

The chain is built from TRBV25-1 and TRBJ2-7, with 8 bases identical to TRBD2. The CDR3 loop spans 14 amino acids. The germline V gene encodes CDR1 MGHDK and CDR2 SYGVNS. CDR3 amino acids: CGTPRAGASYEQYF. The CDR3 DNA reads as TGTGGCACCCCCCGAGCGGGAGCATCCTACGAGCAGTACTTC.

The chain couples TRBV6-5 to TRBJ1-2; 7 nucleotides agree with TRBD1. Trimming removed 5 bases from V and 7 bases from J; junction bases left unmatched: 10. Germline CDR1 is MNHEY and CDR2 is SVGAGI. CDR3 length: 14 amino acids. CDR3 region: CASSPDRVRGGYTF. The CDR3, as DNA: TGTGCCAGCAGTCCCGACAGGGTGCGGGGTGGCTACACCTTC.

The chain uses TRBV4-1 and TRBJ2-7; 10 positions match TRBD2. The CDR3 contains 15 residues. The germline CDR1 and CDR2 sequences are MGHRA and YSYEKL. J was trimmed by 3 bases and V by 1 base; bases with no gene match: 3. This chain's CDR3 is CASSQAGTSVYEQYF. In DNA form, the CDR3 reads TGCGCCAGCAGCCAAGCCGGGACTAGCGTCTACGAGCAGTACTTC.